This record concerns one T cell receptor beta chain sequence. Other nucleotide sequences in the sample specify the same CDR3. The germline V gene has CDR1 LNHDA and CDR2 SQIVND (reference sequence). Trimming shortened V by 3 bases and J by 8 bases, and 10 bases separated the two germline ends. The CDR3 length is 12 residues. Assay used: immunoSEQ multiplex PCR; TCRdb lists only in-frame clones, some missing. The profile shows some 480,000 clones, 70% to 85% of them singletons. These data are taken from a study of shared clonotypes between healthy human individuals. The sequenced material came from PBMCs. The sequence derives from a woman aged 40 to 50 in good health. Some clones in this sample may be carry-over from other donors' samples. The chain combines TRBV19 with TRBJ1-2, with D possibly TRBD1 on 6 matching bases. The CDR3 loop reads CASSMGARGYTF. DNA for the CDR3: TGTGCCAGTAGTATGGGGGCGCGGGGCTACACCTTC.